This T cell receptor (beta chain) was captured by sequencing in a study of cytomegalovirus exposure and HLA in healthy donors. Primers: 60 Vbeta forward and 13 Jbeta reverse. Clones were read by immunoSEQ multiplex PCR, and TCRdb kept only the in-frame ones, dropping some. The profile shows some 170,000 clones, 80% to 85% of them singletons. The CDR3 extends over 16 amino acids. V was cut by 2 bases and J by 6 bases, with 20 bases left in between. Germline CDR1 is SGHKS and CDR2 is YYEKEE (reference sequence). The gene calls are TRBV5-5 and TRBJ1-2; the D gene is possibly TRBD1 (6 bases). The clonotype originates from a woman aged 30 to 39 in good health and CMV-seronegative. Input material: PBMCs. The CDR3 bases are TGTGCCAGCAGCTTTGGGGGGGGCCGGAGAACGAATGGCTACACCTTC. It specifies CASSFGGGRRTNGYTF. Full variable domain (rest looked up from reference TRBV5-5 and TRBJ1-2): DAGVTQSPTHLIKTRGQQVTLRCSPISGHKSVSWYQQVLGQGPQFIFQYYEKEERGRGNFPDRFSARQFPNYSSELNVNALLLGDSALYLCASSFGGGRRTNGYTFGSGTRLTVV.